These T cell receptor beta chains were read from a single sample in a study of cytomegalovirus exposure and HLA in healthy donors. Assay: immunoSEQ multiplex PCR; the TCRdb copy retains only in-frame clones and omits some. The data show around 180,000 clones, 79% seen once. The material sequenced was PBMCs. The source of these receptors is a woman in her 40s in good health and CMV-seronegative. The CDR3 runs from the conserved cysteine through the conserved F or W. D genes are given only for firm matches. The size of a clone is reported for some rows only, either as once, few or many, or as a class for expanded clones.

CDR3,DNA,D,J,size,length,V
CASSFEQGSNTGELFF,TGTGCCAGCAGTTTCGAACAGGGATCGAACACCGGGGAGCTGTTTTTT,NA,TRBJ2-2,NA,16,TRBV27
CATSRDYYEQFF,TGTGCCACCAGCAGAGACTATTATGAGCAGTTCTTC,NA,TRBJ2-1,once,12,TRBV15
CASSLGLGGGRYEQYF,TGTGCCAGCAGCTTAGGCCTCGGGGGGGGCCGCTACGAGCAGTACTTC,TRBD2,TRBJ2-7,NA,16,TRBV7-8
CASSGAMWGTDTQYF,TGTGCCAGTAGTGGGGCCATGTGGGGTACAGATACGCAGTATTTT,NA,TRBJ2-3,NA,15,TRBV19
CASSLGLEAFF,TGTGCCAGCTCACTCGGACTTGAAGCTTTCTTT,NA,TRBJ1-1,NA,11,TRBV18
CSALGVDGYTF,TGCAGCGCCCTCGGGGTTGACGGCTACACCTTC,NA,TRBJ1-2,once,11,TRBV20-1
CASSSPPGQLNEKLFF,TGTGCCAGCAGCTCCCCACCGGGACAGCTTAATGAAAAACTGTTTTTT,TRBD1,TRBJ1-4,NA,16,TRBV7-9
CASSILGPDTQYF,TGTGCCAGCAGTATACTAGGTCCAGATACGCAGTATTTT,NA,TRBJ2-3,few,13,TRBV7-8
CASSSRDRVYDEQFF,TGTGCCAGCAGCTCCCGGGACAGGGTTTACGATGAGCAGTTCTTC,TRBD1,TRBJ2-1,NA,15,TRBV11-2
CASSPGLAGAAWETQYF,TGTGCCAGCAGCCCGGGACTAGCGGGAGCTGCATGGGAGACCCAGTACTTC,TRBD2,TRBJ2-5,NA,17,TRBV5-5
CASSFGQGGGEQYF,TGTGCCAGCAGCTTTGGACAGGGAGGGGGCGAGCAGTACTTC,NA,TRBJ2-7,few,14,TRBV7-8
CASSGDSAGANVLTF,TGTGCCAGCAGCGGGGACAGTGCTGGGGCCAACGTCCTGACTTTC,TRBD1,TRBJ2-6,NA,15,TRBV9
CASSQWTGGGTEAFF,TGTGCCAGCAGCCAATGGACAGGGGGCGGTACTGAAGCTTTCTTT,TRBD1,TRBJ1-1,NA,15,TRBV4-2
CASSLAGSNQPQHF,TGTGCCAGCAGTTTGGCGGGGAGCAATCAGCCCCAGCATTTT,NA,TRBJ1-5,NA,14,TRBV28
CAGGGTSGSGGTQYF,TGTGCCGGGGGGGGGACTAGCGGTTCCGGGGGGACCCAGTACTTC,TRBD2,TRBJ2-5,NA,15,TRBV2
CASSFPAGVYNEQFF,TGTGCCAGCAGCTTCCCCGCGGGTGTTTACAATGAGCAGTTCTTC,NA,TRBJ2-1,NA,15,TRBV7-8
CASSSDRGENTEAFF,TGTGCCAGCAGCTCTGATCGGGGAGAGAACACTGAAGCTTTCTTT,NA,TRBJ1-1,NA,15,TRBV4-2
CASSLAGTGRARDTEAFF,TGTGCCAGCAGCTTGGCCGGGACAGGGAGGGCAAGGGACACTGAAGCTTTCTTT,TRBD1,TRBJ1-1,NA,18,TRBV5-5
CASSRGSQETQYF,TGTGCCAGCAGCCGGGGTAGCCAAGAGACCCAGTACTTC,NA,TRBJ2-5,NA,13,TRBV7-9
CASSLPVETQYF,TGTGCCAGCAGTTTACCCGTAGAGACCCAGTACTTC,NA,TRBJ2-5,NA,12,TRBV28
CASSVEGRSGNTIYF,TGTGCCAGCAGCGTTGAGGGCAGATCTGGAAACACCATATATTTT,NA,TRBJ1-3,NA,15,TRBV9
CASSRLTGLNTEAFF,TGTGCCAGCAGTCGACTGACAGGCCTGAACACTGAAGCTTTCTTT,NA,TRBJ1-1,NA,15,TRBV6-6
CASSPPGQGVGYGYTF,TGTGCCAGCAGCCCTCCGGGACAGGGGGTTGGCTATGGCTACACCTTC,TRBD1,TRBJ1-2,NA,16,TRBV7-9
CASSHRDREHEQYF,TGCGCCAGCAGTCACCGGGACAGGGAGCACGAGCAGTACTTC,TRBD1,TRBJ2-7,NA,14,TRBV10-1
CASSQTGSSGNTIYF,TGCGCCAGCAGTCAAACAGGGAGCTCTGGAAACACCATATATTTT,NA,TRBJ1-3,NA,15,TRBV10-2
CASSPGLAGVRYNEQFF,TGCGCCAGCAGCCCGGGACTAGCGGGAGTTCGATACAATGAGCAGTTCTTC,TRBD2,TRBJ2-1,NA,17,TRBV5-1
CASSLPARALNTEAFF,TGTGCCAGCAGCCTACCCGCGCGGGCCCTGAACACTGAAGCTTTCTTT,NA,TRBJ1-1,once,16,TRBV11-3
CASSLGGIGTEAFF,TGCGCCAGCAGCTTAGGGGGAATCGGCACTGAAGCTTTCTTT,NA,TRBJ1-1,NA,14,TRBV5-1
CASSLAPLGSGGSSYEQYF,TGTGCCAGCAGCTTAGCCCCTCTGGGGTCTGGCGGGAGCTCCTACGAGCAGTACTTC,TRBD2,TRBJ2-7,NA,19,TRBV7-8
CARVRVQGGSYEQYF,TGCGCCAGGGTCAGGGTACAGGGGGGCTCCTACGAGCAGTACTTC,TRBD1,TRBJ2-7,NA,15,TRBV5-1
CASSYNSVKEEETQYF,TGTGCCAGCAGTTACAATTCAGTGAAGGAGGAAGAGACCCAGTACTTC,NA,TRBJ2-5,NA,16,TRBV6-5
CASSWEYNSPLHF,TGTGCCAGCAGTTGGGAGTATAATTCACCCCTCCACTTT,NA,TRBJ1-6,NA,13,TRBV6-6
CASSFRGESQPQHF,TGTGCCAGCAGTTTCAGGGGCGAGAGTCAGCCCCAGCATTTT,NA,TRBJ1-5,NA,14,TRBV27
CASSYPGDAEAFF,TGTGCCAGCAGTTACCCTGGAGACGCTGAAGCTTTCTTT,NA,TRBJ1-1,few,13,TRBV6-6
CASSLAGPADYTF,TGTGCCAGCAGCTTGGCAGGGCCGGCGGACTACACCTTC,NA,TRBJ1-2,NA,13,TRBV5-6
CASSLFPLDRGSNQPQHF,TGTGCCAGCAGTTTATTCCCACTCGACAGGGGTAGCAATCAGCCCCAGCATTTT,TRBD1,TRBJ1-5,NA,18,TRBV27
CASSGRKQGGISGYTF,TGTGCCAGCAGTGGACGGAAACAGGGGGGAATCTCTGGCTACACCTTC,TRBD1,TRBJ1-2,NA,16,TRBV25-1
CASSPPGEAEAFF,TGTGCCAGCAGCCCTCCGGGGGAGGCTGAAGCTTTCTTT,NA,TRBJ1-1,NA,13,TRBV11-2
CASSDAGGRGVYGYTF,TGCGCCAGCAGCGACGCGGGGGGCAGAGGGGTATATGGCTACACCTTC,NA,TRBJ1-2,NA,16,TRBV4-1
CAISGLGRQGPEAFF,TGTGCCATCAGTGGATTGGGAAGGCAGGGGCCTGAAGCTTTCTTT,NA,TRBJ1-1,few,15,TRBV10-3
CASSLKGVGPILTQYF,TGTGCCAGCAGCCTAAAGGGAGTAGGTCCCATCCTAACGCAGTATTTT,NA,TRBJ2-3,NA,16,TRBV9
CASSLDRGQGTEAFF,TGCGCCAGCAGCTTGGACAGGGGGCAGGGCACTGAAGCTTTCTTT,TRBD1,TRBJ1-1,NA,15,TRBV5-1
CASSENRGATGELFF,TGCGCCAGCAGTGAGAACAGGGGGGCCACCGGGGAGCTGTTTTTT,TRBD1,TRBJ2-2,NA,15,TRBV5-1
CASSPPGGPGNQPQHF,TGTGCCAGCAGCCCCCCCGGGGGACCGGGCAATCAGCCCCAGCATTTT,NA,TRBJ1-5,NA,16,TRBV7-9
CASSLAGDNEQFF,TGTGCCAGCTCATTAGCGGGTGACAATGAGCAGTTCTTC,TRBD2,TRBJ2-1,NA,13,TRBV7-6
CSVEVGLITDTQYF,TGCAGCGTTGAAGTCGGACTCATAACAGATACGCAGTATTTT,NA,TRBJ2-3,NA,14,TRBV29-1
CASSSTGSRNTEAFF,TGTGCCAGCAGCTCTACAGGGTCTCGAAACACTGAAGCTTTCTTT,NA,TRBJ1-1,NA,15,TRBV6-5
CASSGGEQGAYTEAFF,TGTGCCAGCAGCGGGGGGGAGCAGGGGGCTTACACTGAAGCTTTCTTT,NA,TRBJ1-1,NA,16,TRBV12-1
CAIKGTGENTGELFF,TGTGCCATCAAGGGAACAGGGGAAAACACCGGGGAGCTGTTTTTT,TRBD1,TRBJ2-2,NA,15,TRBV10-3
CASRRGGRVAGELFF,TGTGCCAGCAGGCGGGGGGGCAGGGTAGCCGGGGAGCTGTTTTTT,TRBD2,TRBJ2-2,NA,15,TRBV6-5
CASSVVFGSGNTIYF,TGTGCCAGCAGTGTTGTCTTCGGCTCTGGAAACACCATATATTTT,NA,TRBJ1-3,NA,15,TRBV2
CASSQTGYNYGYTF,TGTGCCAGCAGCCAAACAGGGTATAACTATGGCTACACCTTC,NA,TRBJ1-2,NA,14,TRBV5-4
CASSLDRGTEAFF,TGTGCCAGCAGCTTAGACAGGGGGACTGAAGCTTTCTTT,TRBD1,TRBJ1-1,NA,13,TRBV11-2
CASSRGDREVSGFTGELFF,TGTGCCAGCAGCCGAGGCGACAGGGAAGTAAGTGGATTCACCGGGGAGCTGTTTTTT,TRBD1,TRBJ2-2,NA,19,TRBV11-2
CAWSSTGNTEAFF,TGTGCCTGGAGTTCGACAGGGAACACTGAAGCTTTCTTT,NA,TRBJ1-1,NA,13,TRBV30
CASSSIPKYTEAFF,TGTGCCAGCAGTTCTATCCCTAAATACACTGAAGCTTTCTTT,NA,TRBJ1-1,NA,14,TRBV27
CASSTTGVGNQPQHF,TGTGCCAGCAGTACGACAGGGGTGGGCAATCAGCCCCAGCATTTT,TRBD1,TRBJ1-5,few,15,TRBV6-5
CASSRTTKYNEQFF,TGTGCCAGCAGCCGGACTACCAAATACAATGAGCAGTTCTTC,NA,TRBJ2-1,NA,14,TRBV7-2
CASRTGGAAETQYF,TGTGCCAGCAGAACAGGGGGCGCGGCAGAGACCCAGTACTTC,TRBD1,TRBJ2-5,NA,14,TRBV6-1